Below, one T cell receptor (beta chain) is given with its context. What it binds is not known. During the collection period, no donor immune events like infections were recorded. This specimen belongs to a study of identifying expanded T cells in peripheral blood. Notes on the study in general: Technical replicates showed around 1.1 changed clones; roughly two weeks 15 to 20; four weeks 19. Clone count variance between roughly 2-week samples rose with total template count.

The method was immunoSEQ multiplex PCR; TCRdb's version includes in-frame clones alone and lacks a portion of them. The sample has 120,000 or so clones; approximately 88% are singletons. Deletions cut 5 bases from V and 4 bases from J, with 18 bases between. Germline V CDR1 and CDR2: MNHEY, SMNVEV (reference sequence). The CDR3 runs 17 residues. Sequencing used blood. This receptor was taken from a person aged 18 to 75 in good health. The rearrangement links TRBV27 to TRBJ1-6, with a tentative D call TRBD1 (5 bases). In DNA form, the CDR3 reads TGTGCCAGCAGTCGATCCGGGGGGAATCAATATAATTCACCCCTCCACTTT. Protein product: CASSRSGGNQYNSPLHF.